This T cell receptor (beta chain) derives from a study of Graves' ophthalmopathy and Graves' hyperthyroidism. CDR1 and CDR2 from the germline V gene are SGHTA and FQGNSA. Trimming removed 5 bases from V and 7 bases from J, with 17 bases in between. The CDR3 is made up of 14 amino acids. Researchers took RNA transcripts and amplified TCR beta CDR3 regions from them. HTBI primers were employed in first-round RT-PCR, then a second-round multiplex PCR followed. TCRdb passed the multiplex PCR reads through MiXCR, listing each CDR3 protein once. The table has some 170,000 distinct CDR3 sequences, just under 40% seen once. This clonotype was counted at least ten times.

The source material was peripheral blood. This receptor was identified in a man aged 30 to 39 with Graves' ophthalmopathy. The chain carries TRBV7-2 and TRBJ2-5; a weak D match, TRBD1 (5 bases). This CDR3 reads CASSAQGELGTQYF. CDR3 nucleotides: TGTGCCAGCAGCGCTCAGGGTGAACTTGGGACCCAGTACTTC.